These 9 T cell receptor beta chains share one sample of origin, sequenced in a study of T cells in narcolepsy. This table comes from immunoSEQ multiplex PCR, and its TCRdb copy is limited to in-frame clones, with some not included. This table has about 35,000 clones, over 65% appearing once. Sequenced sample: memory (CD45RA-) CD4+ T cells from blood. All receptors come from a human donor in good health.

The V call is TRBV28, the J call TRBJ1-2; D is ambiguous. Trimming removed 8 bases from V and 7 bases from J, with 11 bases in between. The CDR3 loop spans 11 amino acids. Looked up from germline, CDR1 is MDHEN and CDR2 is SYDVKM. DNA of the CDR3: TGTGCCAGCGTGTCCCCGGGTGGCTACACCTTC. Its translation is CASVSPGGYTF.

The chain combines TRBV20-1 with TRBJ2-7; TRBD1 agrees at 7 bases. The CDR3 consists of 11 residues. Trimming at V came to 1 base and at J to 6 bases, leaving 0 bases not matched to a gene. Germline values: CDR1 DFQATT, CDR2 SNEGSKA (reference sequence). CDR3 sequence reads: CSARGDSEQYF. The CDR3 DNA is TGCAGTGCTAGAGGGGACAGCGAGCAGTACTTC.

The gene calls are TRBV6-1 and TRBJ2-3; 8 bases map to TRBD2. The J segment lost 4 bases and the V segment lost 1 base, leaving 7 bases of the junction unmatched. CDR1 and CDR2 from the germline V gene are MNHNS and SASEGT. The CDR3 is 16 residues long. The CDR3 DNA reads as TGTGCCAGCAGTGAAGTTGGGACTAGTAGTCCAGATACGCAGTATTTT. Translated, it gives CASSEVGTSSPDTQYF.

The rearrangement uses TRBV9 and TRBJ2-1; D unclear. CDR1 is SGDLS and CDR2 is YYNGEE in the germline V gene. Trimming cost V 0 bases and J 7 bases, with 14 bases left between them. The CDR3 loop spans 15 amino acids. This CDR3 reads CASSVGAAVSNEQFF. The CDR3, as DNA: TGTGCCAGCAGCGTAGGGGCTGCAGTCTCAAATGAGCAGTTCTTC.

The chain is built from TRBV10-3 and TRBJ1-5, with TRBD1 identical over 7 bases. Germline-derived CDR1 and CDR2 are ENHRY and SYGVKD. The CDR3 totals 17 residues. The V segment lost 8 bases and the J segment 1 base; nucleotides outside the gene matches: 14. The DNA of the CDR3 is TGTGCCATCGGACGGGACAGCCAGTCTAGGAGCAATCAGCCCCAGCATTTT. The encoded protein is CAIGRDSQSRSNQPQHF.

In its sample, this clone was seen once. This sequence joins TRBV6-1 and TRBJ1-1; D is unclear. The CDR3 loop spans 13 amino acids. In germline, CDR1 is MNHNS, CDR2 SASEGT. V lost 6 bases, J lost 5 bases, and 13 bases lay in between. CDR3 coding DNA: TGTGCCAGCAGCCCACAGATTTGGACTGAAGCTTTCTTT. The encoded protein is CASSPQIWTEAFF.

This chain connects TRBV7-6 to TRBJ2-3; D is unresolved. Germline V gene sequence: CDR1 SGHVS, CDR2 FNYEAQ. The V end was cut by 1 base, the J end by 1 base, with 9 bases between. This CDR3 is built from 15 residues. As DNA, the CDR3 is TGTGCCAGCAGCTTAGTCTCTGCCGGCACAGATACGCAGTATTTT. Its translation is CASSLVSAGTDTQYF.

Comment on this clone: One junction end does not reproduce the germline sequence, and a read error may be involved. The rearrangement uses TRBV11-3 and TRBJ2-7, with TRBD1 identical over 7 bases. This CDR3 is 15 amino acids long. Germline assignment: CDR1 SGHNT and CDR2 YENEEA. This CDR3 reads CASRLTGPSRSEQYF. Here the CDR3 DNA reads TGTGCCAGCCGCTTGACAGGGCCCAGCCGGAGCGAGCAGTACTTC.

The chain recombines TRBV6-1 with TRBJ2-3; D is ambiguous. Trimming left V 11 bases short and J 2 bases short, with 14 bases between. Germline-derived CDR1 and CDR2 are MNHNS and SASEGT. The CDR3 contains 13 residues. The CDR3 protein is CAPTSIYTDTQYF. The CDR3 DNA reads TGTGCCCCCACCTCCATTTACACAGATACGCAGTATTTT.